The clone carrying this T cell receptor (beta chain) was observed a few times. Its specificity is unknown. The source of the sample is a study of cytomegalovirus exposure and HLA in healthy donors. General study results and limits: TCR beta sequences reportedly predicted most subjects' HLA-A and HLA-B alleles accurately.

PCR was performed using 60 Vbeta and 13 Jbeta primers. Measured with immunoSEQ multiplex PCR; TCRdb has only the in-frame clones, and not every one. The repertoire holds around 120,000 clones, with roughly 80% as singletons. The germline V gene has CDR1 LGHNA and CDR2 YSLEER. V was clipped by 1 base and J by 5 bases, with 14 bases between them. The CDR3 spans 15 residues. Sequenced sample: PBMCs. This chain connects TRBV4-3 to TRBJ1-1; perhaps TRBD1 as D (5 bases). This clonotype was obtained from a middle-aged woman in good health and CMV-seronegative. In nucleotides, the CDR3 is TGCGCCAGCAGCCAAGTGACAGTAGCAGGTACTGAAGCTTTCTTT. This encodes CASSQVTVAGTEAFF.